One sample yielded the 18 T cell receptor beta chains listed below, sequenced in a study of blood T cell repertoires in COVID-19. Using immunoSEQ multiplex PCR, the repertoire was profiled, and TCRdb retains in-frame clones only, with some absent. Here the sample spans roughly 70,000 clones, 89% being singletons. The material sequenced was peripheral blood. The receptors stem from a man between 60 and 75 years old with acute or convalescent COVID-19.

The V call is TRBV5-1, the J call TRBJ1-1; 7 nucleotides agree with TRBD1. The CDR3 has 16 amino acids. Losses at the gene ends were 4 bases for V and 0 bases for J; bases not matched to a gene: 9. The germline V gene has CDR1 SGHRS and CDR2 YFSETQ. CDR3 amino acids: CASSRLGTEVNTEAFF. CDR3 nucleotides: TGCGCCAGCAGCCGGTTAGGGACAGAGGTGAACACTGAAGCTTTCTTT.

The chain combines TRBV19 with TRBJ2-1, with 7 bases fitting TRBD2. The V gene end was trimmed by 7 bases and the J gene end by 3 bases; junction bases not matched to a gene: 12. Germline CDR1 is LNHDA and CDR2 is SQIVND (reference sequence). This CDR3 is built from 16 residues. The CDR3 DNA reads as TGTGCCAGTACCCTTCAGCGGGAATTGGGCTACAATGAGCAGTTCTTC. Residues: CASTLQRELGYNEQFF.

The chain has TRBV11-3 and TRBJ2-2; a weak D match, TRBD1 (6 bases). Per germline, CDR1 SGHNT and CDR2 YENEEA. This CDR3 comprises 17 residues. The ends were cut back, 2 bases at V and 0 bases at J, with 13 bases in the middle. CDR3 protein: CASSLPKGGSNTGELFF. CDR3 nucleotide sequence: TGTGCCAGCAGCTTACCCAAAGGGGGATCGAACACCGGGGAGCTGTTTTTT. Supplemented by reference TRBV11-3 and TRBJ2-2, the full variable domain reads EAGVVQSPRYKIIEKKQPVAFWCNPISGHNTLYWYLQNLGQGPELLIRYENEEAVDDSQLPKDRFSAERLKGVDSTLKIQPAELGDSAVYLCASSLPKGGSNTGELFFGEGSRLTVL.

The chain's CDR3 is CASSPRPDTYSGANVLTF. The CDR3 coding sequence is TGTGCCAGCTCACCTAGACCAGACACCTACTCTGGGGCCAACGTCCTGACTTTC. The rearrangement joins TRBV18 to TRBJ2-6, with D unresolved. CDR3 length equals 18 residues. The V gene lost 3 bases and the J gene lost 0 bases, with 15 bases spanning the gap. Germline V lookup: CDR1 KGHSH, CDR2 LQKENI. Full variable domain (remainder filled in from reference TRBV18 and TRBJ2-6): NAGVMQNPRHLVRRRGQEARLRCSPMKGHSHVYWYRQLPEEGLKFMVYLQKENIIDESGMPKERFSAEFPKEGPSILRIQQVVRGDSAAYFCASSPRPDTYSGANVLTFGAGSRLTVL.

This chain joins TRBV11-3 and TRBJ2-1; 11 nucleotides match TRBD2. CDR1 is SGHNT, CDR2 YENEEA, per germline. J was trimmed by 8 bases and V by 5 bases; bases with no gene match: 11. CDR3 length equals 16 residues. The chain's CDR3 is CASSPGLAGYRHEQFF. The CDR3 region has the DNA TGTGCCAGCAGCCCCGGACTAGCGGGTTACCGCCATGAGCAGTTCTTC.

The V and J genes are TRBV9 and TRBJ2-3, with D hard to call. Germline V gene lookup returns CDR1 SGDLS and CDR2 YYNGEE. Deletions cut 3 bases from V and 2 bases from J, with 4 bases between. The CDR3 runs 12 residues. The DNA of the CDR3 is TGTGCCAGCAGCGCTACCACAGATACGCAGTATTTT. Translating gives CASSATTDTQYF.

The chain employs TRBV3-1 (or the pseudogene TRBV3-2) and TRBJ2-7; 9 positions match TRBD1. Per the germline V gene, CDR1 is LGHDT and CDR2 is YNNKEL (reference sequence). The CDR3 runs to 15 residues. Trimming at V came to 3 bases and at J to 4 bases, leaving 7 bases not matched to a gene. Written as DNA, the CDR3 is TGTGCCAGCAGCCACACGACAGGGGGTTTATACGAGCAGTACTTC. Translated, it gives CASSHTTGGLYEQYF.

The chain has TRBV6-5 and TRBJ1-1; 8 nucleotides line up with TRBD1. The length of the CDR3 is 16 residues. The ends lost 2 bases at V and 1 base at J; junction bases unmatched: 6. Germline V gene lookup returns CDR1 MNHEY and CDR2 SVGAGI. This CDR3 reads CASSYETGASNTEAFF. CDR3 bases: TGTGCCAGCAGTTACGAGACAGGGGCGTCGAACACTGAAGCTTTCTTT.

The chain recombines TRBV6-5 with TRBJ2-5, with D perhaps TRBD1 (6 bases). The CDR3 is 15 amino acids. The V gene lost 4 bases and the J gene lost 5 bases, with 17 bases spanning the gap. The V gene's germline CDR1 is MNHEY and CDR2 SVGAGI. This CDR3 is CASSSRDTRSETQYF. In DNA form, the CDR3 reads TGTGCCAGCAGTTCTCGGGACACTAGATCGGAGACCCAGTACTTC.

The chain uses TRBV12-5 and TRBJ1-3; the D is unclear. This CDR3 is 14 amino acids long. In germline, CDR1 is LGHNT, CDR2 FRNRAP. Trimming shortened V by 1 base and J by 1 base, and 5 bases separated the two germline ends. The CDR3 DNA reads as TGTGCTAGTGGTTTGGGGGAGTCTGGAAACACCATATATTTT. The encoded protein is CASGLGESGNTIYF.

The chain combines TRBV5-1 with TRBJ2-7; possible D gene TRBD1, 5 bases. Germline CDR1 and CDR2: SGHRS and YFSETQ. V was pared by 4 bases and J by 0 bases, with 14 bases between. The CDR3 loop spans 15 amino acids. The chain's CDR3 is CASSPMAGSSYEQYF. CDR3 sequence (DNA): TGCGCCAGCAGCCCCATGGCAGGGTCCTCCTACGAGCAGTACTTC.

The rearrangement joins TRBV27 to TRBJ1-4, with 8 bases identical to TRBD1. Germline CDR1 reads MNHEY; CDR2 reads SMNVEV (reference sequence). The V segment lost 10 bases and the J segment 7 bases; nucleotides outside the gene matches: 8. The length of the CDR3 is 13 residues. The CDR3 here is CATSGQGSEKLFF. CDR3 nucleotide sequence: TGTGCCACCTCCGGACAGGGAAGTGAAAAACTGTTTTTT.

The chain employs TRBV18 and TRBJ1-1; D not certain. The length of the CDR3 is 13 residues. Trimming removed 2 bases at V and 7 bases at J, with 11 bases between. The germline CDR1 and CDR2 sequences are KGHSH and LQKENI. The CDR3 region is CASSPSLSVEAFF. In DNA form, the CDR3 reads TGTGCCAGCTCACCATCTCTTTCGGTTGAAGCTTTCTTT.

This sequence joins TRBV10-2 and TRBJ2-2, with 11 bases lining up with TRBD2. Unmatched junction bases numbered 6, after V lost 5 bases and J lost 4 bases. CDR3 length: 16 amino acids. Germline CDR1 is WSHSY and CDR2 is SAAADI. The CDR3 DNA follows: TGCGCCAGCAGTAACGGGGGACTAGCGGTCACCGGGGAGCTGTTTTTT. Translating gives CASSNGGLAVTGELFF.

This chain links TRBV14 with TRBJ1-6; perhaps TRBD1 as D (6 bases). Germline loops: CDR1 SGHDN, CDR2 FVKESK. V gave up 4 bases and J gave up 9 bases, with 16 bases separating them. The CDR3 has 15 residues. The CDR3 loop is CASSLLTGGGSPLHF. Written as DNA, the CDR3 is TGTGCCAGCAGCCTGTTGACAGGCGGAGGTTCACCCCTCCACTTT. The full variable domain, its missing parts supplied by reference TRBV14 and TRBJ1-6, is EAGVTQFPSHSVIEKGQTVTLRCDPISGHDNLYWYRRVMGKEIKFLLHFVKESKQDESGMPNNRFLAERTGGTYSTLKVQPAELEDSGVYFCASSLLTGGGSPLHFGNGTRLTVT.

This rearrangement joins TRBV3-1 (or the pseudogene TRBV3-2) to TRBJ1-3; D unresolved. The germline CDR1 and CDR2 sequences are LGHDT and YNNKEL (reference sequence). The CDR3 totals 18 residues. V shed 2 bases and J shed 1 base, with 18 bases lying between them. This chain's CDR3 is CASSQTPFAGMSGNTIYF. In nucleotides, the CDR3 is TGTGCCAGCAGCCAAACCCCCTTTGCGGGTATGTCTGGAAACACCATATATTTT.

The CDR3 loop reads CASSSNRVGEKLFF. The DNA of the CDR3 is TGTGCCAGCAGCTCGAACAGGGTTGGTGAAAAACTGTTTTTT. The chain has TRBV5-5 and TRBJ1-4, with D possibly TRBD1 on 6 matching bases. The CDR3 sequence is 14 residues long. V was trimmed by 3 bases and J by 7 bases, leaving 13 bases between them. Germline CDR1 is SGHKS and CDR2 is YYEKEE (reference sequence).

The chain joins TRBV4-1 to TRBJ1-5, with D unclear. The CDR3 extends over 16 amino acids. Per the germline V gene, CDR1 is MGHRA and CDR2 is YSYEKL. Trimming cost V 1 base and J 1 base, with 11 bases left between them. The CDR3 spells CASSQGGRYSNQPQHF. In DNA, the CDR3 is TGCGCCAGCAGCCAAGGAGGGCGTTACAGCAATCAGCCCCAGCATTTT.